Following are 28 T cell receptor beta chains from one sample sequenced in a study of control samples from healthy donors and cancer patients. The protocol was immunoSEQ multiplex PCR, while the TCRdb copy is restricted to in-frame clones and leaves out a portion. The table records 90,000 to 130,000 clones, approximately 84% of them present only once. Source material: blood. All receptors derive from a man aged 18 to 29 in good health.

J is TRBJ2-6 and V is TRBV27; D gene ambiguous. Germline V lookup: CDR1 MNHEY, CDR2 SMNVEV (reference sequence). The CDR3 has 15 amino acids. Trimming stripped 8 bases from V and 2 bases from J, with 13 bases between. CDR3 sequence: CASGEWTAGANVLTF. The CDR3 region has the DNA TGTGCCAGCGGTGAATGGACGGCTGGGGCCAACGTCCTGACTTTC.

The chain couples TRBV14 to TRBJ2-2; no clear D. Per the germline V gene, CDR1 is SGHDN and CDR2 is FVKESK. CDR3 length equals 13 residues. V was cut by 5 bases and J by 7 bases, with 11 bases left in between. CDR3 sequence (DNA): TGTGCCAGCAGCACTTCGACGGTCGGGGAGCTGTTTTTT. It is translated as CASSTSTVGELFF.

V usage is TRBV11-2 and J usage is TRBJ2-3, with TRBD1 identical over 7 bases. J was trimmed by 3 bases and V by 3 bases; bases with no gene match: 6. The CDR3 has 15 residues. CDR1 and CDR2 from the germline V gene are SGHAT and FQNNGV. The CDR3 spells CASSFRGQRTDTQYF. The CDR3 coding sequence is TGTGCCAGCAGCTTCCGGGGACAGCGTACAGATACGCAGTATTTT. The whole variable domain, filled in from reference TRBV11-2 and TRBJ2-3, reads EAGVAQSPRYKIIEKRQSVAFWCNPISGHATLYWYQQILGQGPKLLIQFQNNGVVDDSQLPKDRFSAERLKGVDSTLKIQPAKLEDSAVYLCASSFRGQRTDTQYFGPGTRLTVL.

J is TRBJ2-2 and V is TRBV9; 10 bases agree with TRBD1. With V trimmed by 0 bases and J by 4 bases, 9 bases remained unmatched. Germline V gives CDR1 SGDLS, CDR2 YYNGEE. The CDR3 spans 18 residues. CDR3 loop: CASSVEGTGAPRTGELFF. CDR3 nucleotide sequence: TGTGCCAGCAGCGTAGAGGGGACAGGGGCCCCTCGCACCGGGGAGCTGTTTTTT.

The J gene is TRBJ2-7, the V gene TRBV6-1, with 12 nucleotides matching TRBD2. Looked up from germline, CDR1 is MNHNS and CDR2 is SASEGT. The CDR3 totals 18 residues. V lost 2 bases and J lost 8; bases outside the gene matches: 16. DNA for the CDR3: TGTGCCAGCAGTGAACTAGCGGGGGGGCCGTGGGGTGAGGGAAAGCAGTACGTC. Its translation: CASSELAGGPWGEGKQYV.

In this sample, this clone turned up a few times. The V call is TRBV18, the J call TRBJ1-1; D gene ambiguous. Germline V lookup: CDR1 KGHSH, CDR2 LQKENI. The V gene lost 1 base and the J gene lost 4 bases, with 4 bases spanning the gap. The CDR3 totals 12 residues. The CDR3 region is CASSPQSTEAFF. CDR3 sequence (DNA): TGTGCCAGCTCACCACAGTCCACTGAAGCTTTCTTT.

The rearrangement uses TRBV3-1 (or the pseudogene TRBV3-2) and TRBJ2-1, with a weak D call TRBD2 (5 bases). V lost 8 bases and J lost 12, with 14 bases in between. The CDR3 is made up of 11 amino acids. Germline values: CDR1 LGHDT, CDR2 YNNKEL (reference sequence). CDR3: CASESSRRQFF. For the CDR3, the DNA is TGTGCCAGCGAATCTAGCAGGAGGCAGTTCTTC.

Only one count was recorded for this clone. The chain employs TRBV5-1 and TRBJ1-2; tentative D call: TRBD1 (5 bases). Germline V CDR1 and CDR2: SGHRS, YFSETQ. With 1 base removed from V and 4 bases from J, the gap between germline ends came to 8 bases. This CDR3 spans 13 amino acids. This CDR3 is CASSLWDGYGYTF. CDR3 sequence (DNA): TGCGCCAGCAGCTTGTGGGACGGCTATGGCTACACCTTC.

The gene calls are TRBV10-3 and TRBJ2-7, with 8 bases matching TRBD1. Germline V CDR1 and CDR2: ENHRY, SYGVKD. There are 15 residues in the CDR3. J gave up 3 bases and V 3 bases, and 7 bases lay outside the gene matches. DNA of the CDR3: TGTGCCATCAGTGACCCCGGACAGGGAGGCTACGAGCAGTACTTC. Protein sequence: CAISDPGQGGYEQYF.

This chain uses TRBV11-2 with TRBJ2-3; TRBD2 matches 9 bases. This CDR3 is 19 amino acids long. The germline gives CDR1 SGHAT, CDR2 FQNNGV. Unmatched junction bases numbered 22, after V lost 8 bases and J lost 4 bases. The CDR3 loop reads CASRPRIMREGFRADTQYF. Written as DNA, the CDR3 is TGTGCCAGCCGCCCCCGGATCATGCGGGAGGGATTTAGAGCAGATACGCAGTATTTT.

This rearrangement joins TRBV15 to TRBJ2-5; D may correspond to TRBD1 or TRBD2 (5 bases each). The CDR3 contains 21 residues. With 0 bases removed from V and 2 bases from J, the gap between germline ends came to 28 bases. Per the germline V gene, CDR1 is LNHNV and CDR2 is YYDKDF (reference sequence). CDR3 bases: TGTGCCACCAGCAGAGAGGGACCCAATTTATCCCCCAGGGAGCATCAAGAGACCCAGTACTTC. This sequence encodes CATSREGPNLSPREHQETQYF.

The V call is TRBV12-3 or TRBV12-4, the J call TRBJ2-2; D unresolved. The CDR3 is 13 residues long. V was trimmed by 6 bases and J by 7 bases, leaving 12 bases between them. DNA for the CDR3: TGTGCCAGCAGCACACAGATCAACGGGGAGCTGTTTTTT. Protein product: CASSTQINGELFF.

This clone was detected a few times. This chain joins TRBV24-1 and TRBJ1-1, with 9 bases identical to TRBD1. CDR1 is KGHDR and CDR2 is SFDVKD in the germline V gene. With 5 bases clipped from V and 11 bases from J, the junction kept 11 bases outside the gene matches. There are 14 residues in the CDR3. The CDR3 reads CATSVGTGNRGAFF. The CDR3 DNA sequence: TGTGCCACCAGTGTCGGGACAGGGAACAGAGGGGCTTTCTTT.

The chain links TRBV5-1 to TRBJ2-7; TRBD1 matches 7 bases. CDR3 length: 14 amino acids. The V gene end was trimmed by 0 bases and the J gene end by 1 base; junction bases not matched to a gene: 1. Germline V gives CDR1 SGHRS, CDR2 YFSETQ. The DNA of the CDR3 is TGCGCCAGCAGCTTGGTCAGGGGGTCCTACGAGCAGTACTTC. It specifies CASSLVRGSYEQYF.

The rearrangement links TRBV5-1 to TRBJ1-3; D possibly corresponds to TRBD1 (5 bases). Between the trimmed V and J ends, which lost 3 bases and 0 bases, there was a span of 19 bases. This CDR3 has 18 residues. Germline-derived CDR1 and CDR2 are SGHRS and YFSETQ. The CDR3 region has the DNA TGCGCCAGCAGCTCGGTACTGTCCAGGGCAAACTCTGGAAACACCATATATTTT. Protein product: CASSSVLSRANSGNTIYF.

V is TRBV19 and J is TRBJ1-1; no reliable D call. The V and J ends lost 5 bases and 6 bases respectively, with 16 bases between them. The CDR3 loop spans 14 amino acids. Germline V gives CDR1 LNHDA, CDR2 SQIVND (reference sequence). This CDR3 reads CASSSRRRDPEAFF. CDR3 nucleotides: TGTGCCAGTAGTTCTCGGAGGAGGGATCCTGAAGCTTTCTTT.

CDR3 amino acids: CASSQGQGKNSYNEQFF. In DNA form, the CDR3 reads TGCGCCAGCAGCCAAGGTCAGGGGAAGAACTCCTACAATGAGCAGTTCTTC. This chain connects TRBV4-1 to TRBJ2-1, with D possibly matching TRBD1 (6 bases). V lost 1 base and J lost 0, with 13 bases in between. This CDR3 has 17 amino acids. Germline CDR1 and CDR2: MGHRA and YSYEKL.

This chain connects TRBV11-2 to TRBJ1-2, with D possibly TRBD1 on 6 matching bases. Trimming cost V 3 bases and J 4 bases, with 24 bases left between them. This CDR3 is 18 amino acids long. Germline CDR1 reads SGHAT; CDR2 reads FQNNGV. In DNA, the CDR3 is TGTGCCAGCAGCTTTTTGGCCGCCGGGCAGGGGTTATCCTATGGCTACACCTTC. Translation: CASSFLAAGQGLSYGYTF.

In its sample, this clone was seen once. The V call is TRBV5-1, the J call TRBJ2-3; 9 bases are a match to TRBD1. CDR1 SGHRS and CDR2 YFSETQ come from the germline V gene. This CDR3 region has 16 residues. With 4 bases clipped from V and 2 bases from J, the junction kept 8 bases outside the gene matches. CDR3: CASSRTGTGYTDTQYF. The CDR3 bases are TGCGCCAGCAGCCGAACCGGGACAGGGTACACAGATACGCAGTATTTT.

V is TRBV3-1 (or the pseudogene TRBV3-2) and J is TRBJ2-1; D may match TRBD1 or TRBD2 (5 bases each). The CDR3 consists of 13 residues. Germline-derived CDR1 and CDR2 are LGHDT and YNNKEL (reference sequence). Trimming stripped 0 bases from V and 10 bases from J, with 10 bases between. CDR3 residues: CASSQEGDREQFF. DNA of the CDR3: TGTGCCAGCAGCCAAGAGGGAGACAGAGAGCAGTTCTTC.

This clone was found a few times. The CDR3 nucleotides read TGCGCCAGCAGCTTGGCCGGCCTTTTGAGCGGGAACATTCAGTACTTC. Its protein is CASSLAGLLSGNIQYF. The J gene is TRBJ2-4, the V gene TRBV5-1; TRBD2 might be the D (6 bases). Germline V gene lookup returns CDR1 SGHRS and CDR2 YFSETQ. V lost 0 bases, J lost 7 bases, and 17 bases lay in between. CDR3 length: 16 residues.

This clone has more than one count but fewer than ten. V and J are TRBV5-4 and TRBJ1-2, with 7 nucleotides matching TRBD1. Germline CDR1 and CDR2: SGHNT and YYREEE (reference sequence). The CDR3 has 16 residues. The junction had 9 bases not matched to a gene; V was cut back by 0 bases and J by 4 bases. The CDR3 DNA follows: TGTGCCAGCAGCTTGGCAGGAGGGGGCGCTAGCTATGGCTACACCTTC. Amino acid sequence: CASSLAGGGASYGYTF.

J is TRBJ1-5 and V is TRBV2; D perhaps matches TRBD1 (5 bases). CDR3 size: 13 residues. CDR1 and CDR2 (germline): SNHLY, FYNNEI. Trimming shortened V by 8 bases and J by 4 bases, and 12 bases separated the two germline ends. The CDR3, as DNA: TGTGCCAGCCAGGGACGAGAGAATCAGCCCCAGCATTTT. It yields the protein CASQGRENQPQHF.

This chain uses TRBV2 with TRBJ2-1; possibly TRBD1 for D (6 bases). This CDR3 contains 13 residues. Germline V gene lookup returns CDR1 SNHLY and CDR2 FYNNEI. Trimming cost V 6 bases and J 6 bases, with 12 bases left between them. The CDR3 loop is CASRGWDTNEQFF. The DNA of the CDR3 is TGTGCCAGCAGAGGATGGGACACCAATGAGCAGTTCTTC.

This chain connects TRBV6-6 to TRBJ2-5; maybe TRBD2 (6 bases). CDR3 size: 14 residues. With 7 bases removed from V and 9 bases from J, the gap between germline ends came to 21 bases. CDR1 MNHNY and CDR2 SVGAGI come from the germline V gene (reference sequence). The CDR3 DNA sequence: TGTGCCAGCAACAATTTGAGCCCGTCGGGAGCCCAGTACTTC. Translating gives CASNNLSPSGAQYF.

In nucleotides, the CDR3 is TGTGCCGGGGCGGGGGGGCATCAAGAGACCCAGTACTTC. Amino acids: CAGAGGHQETQYF. The V call is TRBV6-1, the J call TRBJ2-5, with 9 bases identical to TRBD2. V lost 11 bases to trimming and J lost 2 bases; unmatched junction nucleotides: 6. The V gene's germline CDR1 is MNHNS and CDR2 SASEGT. The CDR3 has 13 amino acids.

The gene calls are TRBV29-1 and TRBJ1-1; 7 bases agree with TRBD1. The CDR3 loop spans 12 amino acids. V shed 6 bases, J shed 2 bases, and the junction held 3 bases outside the gene matches. The V gene's germline CDR1 is SQVTM and CDR2 ANQGSEA. The CDR3 protein is CSVGQANTEAFF. CDR3 sequence (DNA): TGCAGCGTAGGACAGGCCAACACTGAAGCTTTCTTT.

This sequence joins TRBV7-9 and TRBJ1-2; maybe TRBD1 (6 bases). Germline assignment: CDR1 SEHNR and CDR2 FQNEAQ (reference sequence). V was trimmed by 0 bases and J by 5 bases, leaving 10 bases between them. CDR3 length: 14 residues. CDR3 protein: CASSLAPGEYGYTF. CDR3 DNA: TGTGCCAGCAGCTTAGCGCCAGGGGAATATGGCTACACCTTC.